In this sample, the clone carrying this T cell receptor beta chain turned up many times. What it binds is not known. This specimen comes from a study of T cells in Graves' hyperthyroidism and ophthalmopathy. Study-wide context: Blood was drawn when the patient was first diagnosed and still untreated.

An approximately 10 ml volume of fresh peripheral blood provided the PBMCs. Study-wide findings and caveats: A model of 13 V-J features distinguished ophthalmopathy from stable hyperthyroidism.

It was RNA transcripts that yielded the amplified TCR beta CDR3 regions. A first-round RT-PCR of the TCR CDR3 used the HTBI primer set. Each CDR3 protein gets one entry after TCRdb re-called the multiplex PCR reads with MiXCR. The sample contains about 590,000 distinct CDR3 sequences, approximately 14% of which appear only once. This TCR was recovered from a woman aged 30 to 39 with Graves' hyperthyroidism. Sequencing input: blood.

CDR3 sequence: CASSPWSGGGAKDEQFF. The CDR3 bases are TGTGCCAGCAGTCCCTGGTCGGGTGGGGGTGCGAAGGATGAGCAGTTCTTC. The chain combines TRBV27 with TRBJ2-1, with D possibly called TRBD1 or TRBD2 (5 bases each). Germline assignment: CDR1 MNHEY and CDR2 SMNVEV (reference sequence). Between the trimmed V and J ends, which lost 5 bases and 8 bases, there was a span of 25 bases. CDR3 length: 17 amino acids.